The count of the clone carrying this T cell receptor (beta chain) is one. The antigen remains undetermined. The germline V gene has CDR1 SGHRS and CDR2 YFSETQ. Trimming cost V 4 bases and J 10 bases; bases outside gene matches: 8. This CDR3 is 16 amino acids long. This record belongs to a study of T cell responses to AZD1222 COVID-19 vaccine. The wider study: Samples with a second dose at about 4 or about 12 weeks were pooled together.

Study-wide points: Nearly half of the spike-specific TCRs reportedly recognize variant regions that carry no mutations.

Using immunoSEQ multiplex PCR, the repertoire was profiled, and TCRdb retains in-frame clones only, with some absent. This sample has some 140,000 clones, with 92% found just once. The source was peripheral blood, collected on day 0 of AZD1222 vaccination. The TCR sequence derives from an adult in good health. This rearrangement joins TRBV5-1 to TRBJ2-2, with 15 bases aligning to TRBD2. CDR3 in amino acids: CASSPGLAGGPVELFF. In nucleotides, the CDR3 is TGCGCCAGCAGCCCAGGACTAGCGGGAGGGCCAGTGGAGCTGTTTTTT.